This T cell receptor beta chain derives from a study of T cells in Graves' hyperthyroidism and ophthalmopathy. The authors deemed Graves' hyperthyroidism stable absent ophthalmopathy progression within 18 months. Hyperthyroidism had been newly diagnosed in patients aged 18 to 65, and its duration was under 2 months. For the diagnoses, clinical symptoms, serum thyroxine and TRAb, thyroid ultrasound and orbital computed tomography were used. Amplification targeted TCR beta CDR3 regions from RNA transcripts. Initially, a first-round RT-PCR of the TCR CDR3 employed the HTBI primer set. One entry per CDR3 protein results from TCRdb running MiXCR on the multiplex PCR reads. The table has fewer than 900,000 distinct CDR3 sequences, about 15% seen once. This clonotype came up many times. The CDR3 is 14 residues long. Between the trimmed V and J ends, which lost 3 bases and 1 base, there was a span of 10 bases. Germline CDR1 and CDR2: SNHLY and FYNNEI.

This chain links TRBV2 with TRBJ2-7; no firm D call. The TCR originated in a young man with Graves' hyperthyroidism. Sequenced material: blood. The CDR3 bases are TGTGCCAGCAGTGACGCAGGCGGATCCTACGAGCAGTACTTC. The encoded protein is CASSDAGGSYEQYF.